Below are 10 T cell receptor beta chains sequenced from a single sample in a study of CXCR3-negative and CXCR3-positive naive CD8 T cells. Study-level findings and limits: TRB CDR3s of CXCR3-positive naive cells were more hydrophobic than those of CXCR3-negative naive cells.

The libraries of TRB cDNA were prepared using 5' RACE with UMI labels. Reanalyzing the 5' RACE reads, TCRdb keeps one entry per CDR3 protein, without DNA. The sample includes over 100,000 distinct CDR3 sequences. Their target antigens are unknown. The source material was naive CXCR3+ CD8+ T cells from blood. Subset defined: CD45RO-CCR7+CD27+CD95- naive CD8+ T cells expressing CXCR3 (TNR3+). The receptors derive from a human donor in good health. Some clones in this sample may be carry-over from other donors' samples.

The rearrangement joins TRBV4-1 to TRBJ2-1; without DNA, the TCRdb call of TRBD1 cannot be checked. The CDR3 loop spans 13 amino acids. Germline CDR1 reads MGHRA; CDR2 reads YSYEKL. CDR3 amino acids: CASSQVQDNEQFF.

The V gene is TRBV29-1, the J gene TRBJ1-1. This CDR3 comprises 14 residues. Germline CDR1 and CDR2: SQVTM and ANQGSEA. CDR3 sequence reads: CSVSGGGGNTEAFF.

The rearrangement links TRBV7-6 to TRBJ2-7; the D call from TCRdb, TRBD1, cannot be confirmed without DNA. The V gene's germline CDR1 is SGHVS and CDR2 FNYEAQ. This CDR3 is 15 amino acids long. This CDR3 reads CASSRLQGAMYEQYF.

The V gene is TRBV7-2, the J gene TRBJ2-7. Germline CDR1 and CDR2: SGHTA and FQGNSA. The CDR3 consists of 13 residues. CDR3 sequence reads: CASSRGTTYEQYF.

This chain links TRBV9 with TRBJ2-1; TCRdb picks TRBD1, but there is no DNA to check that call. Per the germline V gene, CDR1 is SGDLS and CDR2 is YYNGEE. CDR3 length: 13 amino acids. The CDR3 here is CASSGGADNEQFF.

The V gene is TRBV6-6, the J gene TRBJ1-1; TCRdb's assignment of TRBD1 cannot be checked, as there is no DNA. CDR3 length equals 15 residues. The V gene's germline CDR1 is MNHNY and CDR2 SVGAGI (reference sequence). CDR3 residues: CASSYSPGSYPEAFF.

CDR3 sequence: CASSQQTGTPNEQFF. The chain employs TRBV4-1 and TRBJ2-1; TCRdb reports TRBD1, a call that lacks DNA to check it against. Germline values: CDR1 MGHRA, CDR2 YSYEKL. The CDR3 is made up of 15 amino acids.

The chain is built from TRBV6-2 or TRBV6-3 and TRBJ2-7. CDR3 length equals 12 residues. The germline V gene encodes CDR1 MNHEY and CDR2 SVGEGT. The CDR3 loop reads CASSTTDYEQYF.

CDR3 region: CASSPRTVSTGELFF. The chain has TRBV7-7 and TRBJ2-2; the TRBD1 assignment by TCRdb is unverifiable without DNA. The CDR3 is 15 amino acids. From germline, CDR1 is SSHAT and CDR2 FNYEAQ (reference sequence).

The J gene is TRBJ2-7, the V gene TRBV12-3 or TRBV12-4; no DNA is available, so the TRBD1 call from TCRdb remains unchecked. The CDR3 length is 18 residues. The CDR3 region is CASSLPPSPGTGGYEQYF.